This paragraph reports one T cell receptor (beta chain). The data are from a study of blood T cell repertoires in COVID-19. Looking at the study overall: In each case, the material was cDNA or gDNA derived from T cells, B-cell-depleted T cells, or PBMCs.

The CDR3 length is 14 residues. Losses at the gene ends were 4 bases for V and 5 bases for J; bases not matched to a gene: 8. The germline CDR1 and CDR2 sequences are SGHDT and YYEEEE. Per the authors' pipeline: Reference gene primers were amplified, and this amplification served to estimate nucleated cell counts. Sequencing was performed with immunoSEQ multiplex PCR; in TCRdb, only in-frame clones are kept and a portion is missing. The DNA was the basis for D and trimming; V, J and clone size are from that table. Among hundreds of thousands of clones listed, less than 90% were seen once. V gene TRBV5-6 combines with J gene TRBJ1-2; 7 nucleotides align to TRBD1. Sequencing used peripheral blood. This clonotype was sampled from a woman between 65 and 79 years old with active or convalescent COVID-19. The CDR3, as DNA: TGTGCCAGCAGCATCTACAGGGGACTTTATGGCTACACCTTC. It encodes CASSIYRGLYGYTF.